This T cell receptor (beta chain) was captured in a study of T cells after yellow fever vaccination. Study context: For low cell numbers, libraries were made with SMART-Seq v4 Ultra Low Input.

This clonotype was detected ten times or more. The antigen remains undetermined. Germline V gene sequence: CDR1 SGHNT, CDR2 YENEEA. The CDR3 has 13 residues. Deletions cut 1 base from V and 4 bases from J, with 7 bases between. It was through 5'RACE template switching that TCR cDNA was made, with a universal primer site and UMIs added. A single record per CDR3 protein comes from TCRdb applying MiXCR to the 5' RACE reads. The profile shows 150,000 to 200,000 distinct CDR3 sequences, about 7% of them singletons. Findings and limits, study-wide: Abundant bulk-population clonotypes could contaminate the FACS-sorted repertoires. A large majority of primary-vaccination clones showed up again after the booster (roughly 95% CD4, about 87% CD8).

The chain links TRBV11-3 to TRBJ2-5; D is perhaps TRBD2 (5 bases). This TCR was sampled from a man in his late teens or twenties who received the YFV17D yellow fever vaccine. The source was CD4+ T cells sorted from PBMCs, collected 4 to 6 days after the first yellow fever vaccination. CDR3 in DNA: TGTGCCAGCAGCTTAGCTCTAGCAGAGACCCAGTACTTC. This codes for CASSLALAETQYF.